This record concerns one TCR beta chain sequence. Original analysis: Using reference gene primer amplification, nucleated cell counts were estimated. Measured with immunoSEQ multiplex PCR; TCRdb has only the in-frame clones, and not every one. V, J and clone size reflect that table, while D and trimming were determined from the DNA. The sample lists 200,000 to 250,000 clones; less than 85% were seen once. The source of the sample is a study of blood T cell repertoires in COVID-19. For the study at large: Samples came from the United States, Italy and Spain, spanning acute and convalescent COVID-19. Nucleic acid was either cDNA or gDNA, and it came from T cells, B-cell-depleted T cells, or PBMCs.

Germline V gives CDR1 SGHRS, CDR2 YFSETQ. CDR3 size: 15 residues. Germline trimming cut 5 bases from V and 4 bases from J; bases unmatched to any gene: 8. The sequence came from a woman older than 75 with active or convalescent COVID-19. The chain has TRBV5-1 and TRBJ2-3; 9 bases agree with TRBD1. Sequencing was carried out using peripheral blood. The chain's CDR3 is CASRYTGGVADTQYF. The CDR3, as DNA: TGCGCCAGCAGATATACAGGGGGCGTGGCAGATACGCAGTATTTT.